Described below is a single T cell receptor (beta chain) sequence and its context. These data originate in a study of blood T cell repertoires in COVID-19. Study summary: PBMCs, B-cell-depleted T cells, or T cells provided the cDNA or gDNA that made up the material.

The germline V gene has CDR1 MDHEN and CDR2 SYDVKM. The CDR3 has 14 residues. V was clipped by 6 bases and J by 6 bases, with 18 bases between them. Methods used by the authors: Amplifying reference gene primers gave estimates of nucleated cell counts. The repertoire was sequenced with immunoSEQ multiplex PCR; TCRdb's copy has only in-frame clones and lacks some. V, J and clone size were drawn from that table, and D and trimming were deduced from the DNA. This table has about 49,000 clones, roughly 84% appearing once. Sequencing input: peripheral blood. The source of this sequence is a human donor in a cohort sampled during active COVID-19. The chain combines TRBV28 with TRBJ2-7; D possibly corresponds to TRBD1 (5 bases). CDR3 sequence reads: CASSSPTGSGEQYF. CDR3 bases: TGTGCCAGCAGCTCGCCCACAGGTAGTGGCGAGCAGTACTTC.